The sequence of this T cell receptor (beta chain) was determined in a study of T cells in Graves' hyperthyroidism and ophthalmopathy. Overall study context: Peripheral blood was drawn at first diagnosis, prior to all treatment.

This clonotype appeared a few times. It was RNA transcripts that yielded the amplified TCR beta CDR3 regions. HTBI primers were employed in a first-round RT-PCR of the TCR CDR3. One entry per CDR3 protein, called by TCRdb with MiXCR from the multiplex PCR reads. The sample has approximately 270,000 distinct CDR3 sequences, just over 14% seen once. Trimming took off 1 base at V and 0 bases at J, with 10 bases between the two ends. The germline V gene encodes CDR1 SGHTA and CDR2 FQGTGA. This CDR3 contains 16 residues. This sequence was found in a woman aged 40 to 50 with Graves' hyperthyroidism that later progressed to Graves' ophthalmopathy. The chain carries TRBV7-3 and TRBJ2-1, with D tentatively TRBD2 (7 bases). The sequenced material came from blood. As DNA, the CDR3 is TGTGCCAGCAGCTTAAGCGGGGGCGGCTCCTACAATGAGCAGTTCTTC. Protein product: CASSLSGGGSYNEQFF.